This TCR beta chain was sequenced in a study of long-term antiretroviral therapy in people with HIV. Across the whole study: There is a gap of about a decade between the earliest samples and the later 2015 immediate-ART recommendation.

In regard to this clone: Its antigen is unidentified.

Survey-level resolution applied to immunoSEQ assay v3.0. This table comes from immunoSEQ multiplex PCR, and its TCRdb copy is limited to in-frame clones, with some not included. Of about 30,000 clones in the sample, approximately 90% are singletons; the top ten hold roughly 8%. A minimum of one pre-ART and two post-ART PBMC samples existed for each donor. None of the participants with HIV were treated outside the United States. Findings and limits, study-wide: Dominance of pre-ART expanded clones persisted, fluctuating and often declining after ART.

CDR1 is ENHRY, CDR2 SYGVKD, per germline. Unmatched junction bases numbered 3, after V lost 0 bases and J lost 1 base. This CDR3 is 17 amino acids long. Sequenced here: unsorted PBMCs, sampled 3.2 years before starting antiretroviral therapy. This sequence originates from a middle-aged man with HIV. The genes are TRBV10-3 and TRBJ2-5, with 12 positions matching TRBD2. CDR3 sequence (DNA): TGTGCCATCAGTGAGTCTCCTAGCGGGAGGGGCCAAGAGACCCAGTACTTC. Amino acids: CAISESPSGRGQETQYF.